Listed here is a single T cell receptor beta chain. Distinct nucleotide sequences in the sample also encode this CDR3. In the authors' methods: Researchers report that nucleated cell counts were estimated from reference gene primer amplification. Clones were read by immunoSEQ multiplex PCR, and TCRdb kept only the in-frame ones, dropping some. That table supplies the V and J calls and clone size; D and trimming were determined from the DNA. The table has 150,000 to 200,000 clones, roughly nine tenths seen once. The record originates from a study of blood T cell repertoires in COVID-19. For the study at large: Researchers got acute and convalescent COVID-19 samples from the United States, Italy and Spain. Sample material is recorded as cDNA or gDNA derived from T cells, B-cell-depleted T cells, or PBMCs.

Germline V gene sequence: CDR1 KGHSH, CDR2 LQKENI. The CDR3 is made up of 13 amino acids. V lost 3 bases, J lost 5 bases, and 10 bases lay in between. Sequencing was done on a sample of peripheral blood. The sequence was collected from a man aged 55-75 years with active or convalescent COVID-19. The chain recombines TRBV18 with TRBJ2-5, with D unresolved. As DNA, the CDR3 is TGTGCCAGCTCACCCCCCGGCGGCGAGACCCAGTACTTC. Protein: CASSPPGGETQYF. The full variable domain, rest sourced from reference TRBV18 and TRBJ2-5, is NAGVMQNPRHLVRRRGQEARLRCSPMKGHSHVYWYRQLPEEGLKFMVYLQKENIIDESGMPKERFSAEFPKEGPSILRIQQVVRGDSAAYFCASSPPGGETQYFGPGTRLLVL.